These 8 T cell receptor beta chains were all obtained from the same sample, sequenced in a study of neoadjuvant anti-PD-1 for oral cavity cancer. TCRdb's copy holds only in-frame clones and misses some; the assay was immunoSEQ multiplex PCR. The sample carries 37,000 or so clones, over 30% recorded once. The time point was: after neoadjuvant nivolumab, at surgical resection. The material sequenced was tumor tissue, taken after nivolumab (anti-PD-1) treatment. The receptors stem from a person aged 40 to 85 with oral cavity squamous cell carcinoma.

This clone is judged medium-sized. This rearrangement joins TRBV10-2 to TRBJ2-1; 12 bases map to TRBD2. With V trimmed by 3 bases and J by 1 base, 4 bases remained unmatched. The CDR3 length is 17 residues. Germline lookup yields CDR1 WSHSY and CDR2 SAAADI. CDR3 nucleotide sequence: TGCGCCAGCAGTGACTTGACTAGCGGGAGTTCCTACAATGAGCAGTTCTTC. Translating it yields CASSDLTSGSSYNEQFF.

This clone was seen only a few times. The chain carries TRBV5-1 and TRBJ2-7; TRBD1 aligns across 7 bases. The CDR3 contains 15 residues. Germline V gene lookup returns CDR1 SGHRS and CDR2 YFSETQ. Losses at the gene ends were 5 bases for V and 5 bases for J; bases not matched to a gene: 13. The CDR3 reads CASSYPTGVQDEQYF. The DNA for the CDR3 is TGCGCCAGCAGTTACCCTACAGGGGTTCAGGACGAGCAGTACTTC.

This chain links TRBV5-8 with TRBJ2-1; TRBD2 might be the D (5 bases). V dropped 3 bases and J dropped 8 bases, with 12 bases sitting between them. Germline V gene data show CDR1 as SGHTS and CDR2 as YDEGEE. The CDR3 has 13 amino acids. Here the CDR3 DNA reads TGTGCCAGCAGCTACACCCTAGCCCATGAGCAGTTCTTC. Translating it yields CASSYTLAHEQFF.

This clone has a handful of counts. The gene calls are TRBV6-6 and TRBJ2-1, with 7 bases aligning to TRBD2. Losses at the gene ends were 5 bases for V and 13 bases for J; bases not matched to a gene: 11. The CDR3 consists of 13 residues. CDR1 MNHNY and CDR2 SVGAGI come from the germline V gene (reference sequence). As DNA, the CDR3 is TGTGCCAGCAGTAATACGGCGGGGGACCTTCAGTTCTTC. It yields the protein CASSNTAGDLQFF.

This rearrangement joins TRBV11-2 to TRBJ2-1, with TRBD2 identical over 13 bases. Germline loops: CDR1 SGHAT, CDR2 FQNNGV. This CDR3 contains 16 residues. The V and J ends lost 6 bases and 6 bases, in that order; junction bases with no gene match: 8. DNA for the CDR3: TGTGCCAGCAGGCCGGGACTAGCGGGATCTGGCAATGAGCAGTTCTTC. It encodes CASRPGLAGSGNEQFF. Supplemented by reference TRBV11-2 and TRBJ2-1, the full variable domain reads EAGVAQSPRYKIIEKRQSVAFWCNPISGHATLYWYQQILGQGPKLLIQFQNNGVVDDSQLPKDRFSAERLKGVDSTLKIQPAKLEDSAVYLCASRPGLAGSGNEQFFGPGTRLTVL.

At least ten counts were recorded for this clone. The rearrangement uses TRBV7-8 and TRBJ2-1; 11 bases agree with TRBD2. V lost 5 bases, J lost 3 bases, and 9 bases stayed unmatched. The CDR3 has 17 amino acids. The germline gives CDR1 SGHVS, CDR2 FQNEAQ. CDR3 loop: CASSAALLAGGYNEQFF. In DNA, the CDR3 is TGTGCCAGCAGCGCCGCCCTCCTAGCGGGGGGCTACAATGAGCAGTTCTTC.

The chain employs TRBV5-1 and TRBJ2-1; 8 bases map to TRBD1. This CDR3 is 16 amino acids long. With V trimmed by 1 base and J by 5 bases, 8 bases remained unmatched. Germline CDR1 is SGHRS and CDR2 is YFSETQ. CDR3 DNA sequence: TGCGCCAGCAGCTTGTCCCCAGGGGGCCAAGACAATGAGCAGTTCTTC. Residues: CASSLSPGGQDNEQFF.

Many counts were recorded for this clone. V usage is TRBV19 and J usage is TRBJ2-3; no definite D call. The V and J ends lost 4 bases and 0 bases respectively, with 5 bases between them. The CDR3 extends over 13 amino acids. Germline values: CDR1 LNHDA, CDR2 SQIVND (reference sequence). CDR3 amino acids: CASSTPSTDTQYF. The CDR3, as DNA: TGTGCCAGTAGTACCCCTAGCACAGATACGCAGTATTTT.